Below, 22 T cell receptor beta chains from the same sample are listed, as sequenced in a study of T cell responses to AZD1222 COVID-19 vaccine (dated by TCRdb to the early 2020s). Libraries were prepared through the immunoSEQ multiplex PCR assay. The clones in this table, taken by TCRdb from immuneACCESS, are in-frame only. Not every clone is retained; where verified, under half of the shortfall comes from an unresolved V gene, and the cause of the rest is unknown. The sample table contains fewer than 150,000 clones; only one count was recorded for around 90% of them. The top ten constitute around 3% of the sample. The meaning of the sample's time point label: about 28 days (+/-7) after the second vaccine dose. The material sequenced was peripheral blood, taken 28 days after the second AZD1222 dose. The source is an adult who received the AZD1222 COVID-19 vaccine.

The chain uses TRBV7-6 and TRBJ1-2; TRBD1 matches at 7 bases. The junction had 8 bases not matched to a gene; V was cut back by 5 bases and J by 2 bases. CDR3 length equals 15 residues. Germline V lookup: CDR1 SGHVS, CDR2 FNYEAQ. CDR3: CASSPSPGGNYGYTF. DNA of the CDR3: TGTGCCAGCAGCCCTTCCCCAGGGGGGAACTATGGCTACACCTTC.

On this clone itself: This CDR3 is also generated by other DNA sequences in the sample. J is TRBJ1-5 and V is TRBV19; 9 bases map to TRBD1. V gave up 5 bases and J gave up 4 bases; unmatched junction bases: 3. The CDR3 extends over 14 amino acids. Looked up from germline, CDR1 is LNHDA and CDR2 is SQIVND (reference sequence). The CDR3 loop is CASSPDRGNQPQHF. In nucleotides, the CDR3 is TGTGCCAGTAGTCCGGACAGGGGAAATCAGCCCCAGCATTTT.

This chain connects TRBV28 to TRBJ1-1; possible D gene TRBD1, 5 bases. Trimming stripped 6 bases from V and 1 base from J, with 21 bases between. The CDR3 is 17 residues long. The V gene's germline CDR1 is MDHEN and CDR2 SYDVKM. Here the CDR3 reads CASSPTGGRRWNTEAFF. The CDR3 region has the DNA TGTGCCAGCAGCCCAACGGGGGGTAGAAGGTGGAACACTGAAGCTTTCTTT.

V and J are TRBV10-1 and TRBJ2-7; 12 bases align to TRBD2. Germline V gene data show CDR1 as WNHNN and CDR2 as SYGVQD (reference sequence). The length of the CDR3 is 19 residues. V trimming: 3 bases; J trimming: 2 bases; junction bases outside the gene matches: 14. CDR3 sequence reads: CASSDPGPLLAGGPYEQYF. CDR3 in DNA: TGCGCCAGCAGTGACCCCGGTCCCCTACTAGCGGGAGGTCCCTACGAGCAGTACTTC.

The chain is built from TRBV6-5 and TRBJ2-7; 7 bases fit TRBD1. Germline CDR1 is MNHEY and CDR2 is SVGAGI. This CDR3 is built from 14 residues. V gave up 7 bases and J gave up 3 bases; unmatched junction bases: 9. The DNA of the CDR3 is TGTGCCAGCACCCTTAGGGCAGGGGGCTACGAGCAGTACTTC. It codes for CASTLRAGGYEQYF.

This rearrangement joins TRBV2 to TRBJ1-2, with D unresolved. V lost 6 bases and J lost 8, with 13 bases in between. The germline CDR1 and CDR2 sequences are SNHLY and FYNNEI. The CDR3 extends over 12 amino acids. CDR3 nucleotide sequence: TGTGCCAGCAGGGCGACACTTTCGGGCTACACCTTC. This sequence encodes CASRATLSGYTF.

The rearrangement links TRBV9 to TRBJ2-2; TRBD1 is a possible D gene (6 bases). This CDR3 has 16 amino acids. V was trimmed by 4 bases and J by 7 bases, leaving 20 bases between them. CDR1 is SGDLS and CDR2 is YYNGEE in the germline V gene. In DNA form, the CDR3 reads TGTGCCAGCAGCCCCCTGCTCGGACAGCCTAGCGGGGAGCTGTTTTTT. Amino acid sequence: CASSPLLGQPSGELFF.

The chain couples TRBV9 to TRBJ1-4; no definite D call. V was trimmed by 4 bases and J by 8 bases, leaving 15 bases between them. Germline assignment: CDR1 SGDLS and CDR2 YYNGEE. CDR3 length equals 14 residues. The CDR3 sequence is CASSPTGNKEKLFF. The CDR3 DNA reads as TGTGCCAGCAGCCCCACCGGGAACAAGGAAAAACTGTTTTTT. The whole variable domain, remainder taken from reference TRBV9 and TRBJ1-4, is DSGVTQTPKHLITATGQRVTLRCSPRSGDLSVYWYQQSLDQGLQFLIQYYNGEERAKGNILERFSAQQFPDLHSELNLSSLELGDSALYFCASSPTGNKEKLFFGSGTQLSVL.

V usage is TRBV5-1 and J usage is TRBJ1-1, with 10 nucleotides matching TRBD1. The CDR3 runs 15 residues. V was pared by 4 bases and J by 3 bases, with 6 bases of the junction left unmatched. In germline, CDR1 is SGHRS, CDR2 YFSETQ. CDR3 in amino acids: CASSPHGQGDTEAFF. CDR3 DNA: TGCGCCAGCAGCCCACATGGACAGGGGGACACTGAAGCTTTCTTT.

Written as DNA, the CDR3 is TGTGCCAGCAGCTTAGTACGCCAGAATCAGCCCCAGCATTTT. The encoded protein is CASSLVRQNQPQHF. This rearrangement joins TRBV7-8 to TRBJ1-5; D gene ambiguous. CDR1 and CDR2 (germline): SGHVS, FQNEAQ. V was cut by 1 base and J by 4 bases, with 8 bases left in between. This CDR3 comprises 14 residues.

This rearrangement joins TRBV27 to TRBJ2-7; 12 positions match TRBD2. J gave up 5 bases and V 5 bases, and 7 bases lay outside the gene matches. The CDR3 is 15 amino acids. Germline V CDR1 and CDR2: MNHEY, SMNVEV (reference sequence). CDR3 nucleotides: TGTGCCAGCAGTGTACTACTAGCGGGAGGCCACGAGCAGTACTTC. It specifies CASSVLLAGGHEQYF.

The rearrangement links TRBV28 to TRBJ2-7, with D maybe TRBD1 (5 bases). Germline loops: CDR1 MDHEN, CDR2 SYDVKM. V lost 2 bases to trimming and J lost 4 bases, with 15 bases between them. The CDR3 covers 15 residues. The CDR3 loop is CASSLPGSGYYEQYF. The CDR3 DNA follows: TGTGCCAGCAGTTTACCAGGGTCAGGCTATTACGAGCAGTACTTC.

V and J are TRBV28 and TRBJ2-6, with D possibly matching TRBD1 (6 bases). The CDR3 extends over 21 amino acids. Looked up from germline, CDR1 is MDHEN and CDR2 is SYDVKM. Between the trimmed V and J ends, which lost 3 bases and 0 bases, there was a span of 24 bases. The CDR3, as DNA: TGTGCCAGCAGTTTGTCCCCCACACAGGGTAGGGGCGTCTCTGGGGCCAACGTCCTGACTTTC. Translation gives CASSLSPTQGRGVSGANVLTF.

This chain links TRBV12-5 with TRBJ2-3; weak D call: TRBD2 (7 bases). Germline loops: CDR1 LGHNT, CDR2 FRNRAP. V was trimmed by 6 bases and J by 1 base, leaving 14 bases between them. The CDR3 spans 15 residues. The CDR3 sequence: CASGSEGGGTDTQYF. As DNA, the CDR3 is TGTGCTAGTGGGTCCGAGGGGGGGGGCACAGATACGCAGTATTTT. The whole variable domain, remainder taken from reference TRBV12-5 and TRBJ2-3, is DARVTQTPRHKVTEMGQEVTMRCQPILGHNTVFWYRQTMMQGLELLAYFRNRAPLDDSGMPKDRFSAEMPDATLATLKIQPSEPRDSAVYFCASGSEGGGTDTQYFGPGTRLTVL.

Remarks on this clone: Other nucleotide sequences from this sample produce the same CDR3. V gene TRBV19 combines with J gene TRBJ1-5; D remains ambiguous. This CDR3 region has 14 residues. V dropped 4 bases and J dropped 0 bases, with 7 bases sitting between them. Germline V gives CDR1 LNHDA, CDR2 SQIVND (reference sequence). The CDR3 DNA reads TGTGCCAGTAGTAGCTTCGGTAGCAATCAGCCCCAGCATTTT. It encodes CASSSFGSNQPQHF.

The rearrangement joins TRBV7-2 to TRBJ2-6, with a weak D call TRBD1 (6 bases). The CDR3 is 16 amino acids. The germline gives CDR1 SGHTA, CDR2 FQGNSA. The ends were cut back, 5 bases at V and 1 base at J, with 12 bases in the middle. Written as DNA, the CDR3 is TGTGCCAGCAGCCTAAGGGGGAAATCTGGGGCCAACGTCCTGACTTTC. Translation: CASSLRGKSGANVLTF. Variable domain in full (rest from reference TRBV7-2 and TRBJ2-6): GAGVSQSPSNKVTEKGKDVELRCDPISGHTALYWYRQSLGQGLEFLIYFQGNSAPDKSGLPSDRFSAERTGGSVSTLTIQRTQQEDSAVYLCASSLRGKSGANVLTFGAGSRLTVL.

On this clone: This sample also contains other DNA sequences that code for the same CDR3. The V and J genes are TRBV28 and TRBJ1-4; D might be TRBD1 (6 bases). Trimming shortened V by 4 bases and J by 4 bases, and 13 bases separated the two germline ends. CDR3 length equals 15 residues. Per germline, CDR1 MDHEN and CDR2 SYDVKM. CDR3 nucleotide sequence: TGTGCCAGCAGTTCCCTACAGGGTGGTAATGAAAAACTGTTTTTT. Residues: CASSSLQGGNEKLFF.

The CDR3 sequence: CASSFPTSGEKYF. The DNA of the CDR3 is TGTGCCAGCAGTTTCCCGACTAGCGGGGAGAAGTACTTC. The chain combines TRBV28 with TRBJ2-7, with 11 nucleotides matching TRBD2. The germline gives CDR1 MDHEN, CDR2 SYDVKM. The CDR3 spans 13 residues. V was pared by 3 bases and J by 11 bases, with 6 bases of the junction left unmatched.

Here the CDR3 reads CASRPREGNQPQHF. CDR3 nucleotide sequence: TGTGCCAGCAGGCCCAGGGAGGGCAATCAGCCCCAGCATTTT. The genes are TRBV2 and TRBJ1-5; the D gene is possibly TRBD1 (5 bases). CDR1 is SNHLY and CDR2 is FYNNEI in the germline V gene. V lost 6 bases, J lost 2 bases, and 11 bases lay in between. The CDR3 length is 14 residues.

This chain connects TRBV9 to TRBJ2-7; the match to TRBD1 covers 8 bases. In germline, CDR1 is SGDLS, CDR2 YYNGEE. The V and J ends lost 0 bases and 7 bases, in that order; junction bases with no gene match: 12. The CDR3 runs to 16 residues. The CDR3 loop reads CASSVGVGQGAGEQYF. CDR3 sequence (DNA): TGTGCCAGCAGCGTAGGCGTGGGGCAGGGGGCTGGAGAGCAGTACTTC.

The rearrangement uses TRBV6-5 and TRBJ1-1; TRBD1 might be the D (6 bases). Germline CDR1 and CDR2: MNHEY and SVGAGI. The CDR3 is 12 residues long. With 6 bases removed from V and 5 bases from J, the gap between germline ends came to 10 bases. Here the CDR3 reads CASREGVTEAFF. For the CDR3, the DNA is TGTGCCAGCAGGGAGGGGGTGACTGAAGCTTTCTTT.

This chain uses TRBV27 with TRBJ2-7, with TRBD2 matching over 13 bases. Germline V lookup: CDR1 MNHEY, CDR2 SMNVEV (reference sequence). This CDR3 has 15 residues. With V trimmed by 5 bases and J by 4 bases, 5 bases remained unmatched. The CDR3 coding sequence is TGTGCCAGCAGTCTCTCGACTAGCGGGGGGTACGAGCAGTACTTC. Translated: CASSLSTSGGYEQYF.